The clone carrying this T cell receptor (beta chain) was observed a handful of times. The antigen is not known. Per the germline V gene, CDR1 is SGHTA and CDR2 is FQGNSA. This CDR3 comprises 15 residues. V lost 0 bases and J 0 bases, leaving 7 bases between the germline ends. TCRdb recomputed calls from the 5' RACE reads with MiXCR, one row per CDR3 protein. The sample holds around 200,000 distinct CDR3 sequences, roughly 10% seen once. The sample originates from a study of T-cell memory formation after mild COVID-19. Points from the study as a whole: Clones contracting across day 15 to 85 had a balanced CD4/CD8 profile; later expanding clones leaned CD4+.

The sequence was obtained from a man younger than 30 who had mild COVID-19 (a few samples of this study predate the infection). Cell type and time point are not known. Input material: PBMCs or a T cell subset sorted from them (not recorded which). The V gene is TRBV7-2, the J gene TRBJ2-3; no clear D gene. The CDR3: CASSLAVFSTDTQYF. Written as DNA, the CDR3 is TGTGCCAGCAGCTTAGCGGTTTTTAGCACAGATACGCAGTATTTT. The variable domain in full, completed from reference TRBV7-2 and TRBJ2-3, reads GAGVSQSPSNKVTEKGKDVELRCDPISGHTALYWYRQSLGQGLEFLIYFQGNSAPDKSGLPSDRFSAERTGGSVSTLTIQRTQQEDSAVYLCASSLAVFSTDTQYFGPGTRLTVL.